The rows below give T cell receptor beta chains drawn from one sample of a study of T cells after yellow fever vaccination. MiXCR, run by TCRdb on the 5' RACE reads, gives a single entry per CDR3 protein. Counted here are 340,000 or so distinct CDR3 sequences, approximately 12% occurring once; the ten biggest clones make up approximately 3.4%. The sample here was CD4+ T cells sorted from PBMCs, taken 15 days after the yellow fever booster vaccination. The receptor source for this set is a young man who received the YFV17D yellow fever vaccine. CDR3s include the opening cysteine and the closing phenylalanine or tryptophan. A D gene is named only where the DNA matches it firmly. A row's size may be missing; if present it is once, few, many or a size class.

j_call: TRBJ2-1
clone_size: few
cdr3_length: 12
d_call: NA
v_call: TRBV7-2
cdr3_aa: CASSRITDEQFF
cdr3_nt: TGTGCCAGCAGCCGCATTACGGATGAGCAGTTCTTC

j_call: TRBJ2-7
clone_size: NA
cdr3_length: 16
d_call: TRBD2
v_call: TRBV4-3
cdr3_aa: CASSQDLRGATYEQYF
cdr3_nt: TGCGCCAGCAGCCAAGATTTGCGGGGGGCCACCTACGAGCAGTACTTC

j_call: TRBJ1-6
clone_size: NA
cdr3_length: 12
d_call: NA
v_call: TRBV3-1
cdr3_aa: CASTLQSSPLHF
cdr3_nt: TGTGCCAGCACCCTACAGAGTTCACCCCTCCACTTT

j_call: TRBJ1-4
clone_size: few
cdr3_length: 14
d_call: NA
v_call: TRBV5-1
cdr3_aa: CASRTGPTNEKLFF
cdr3_nt: TGCGCCAGCAGGACGGGGCCAACTAATGAAAAACTGTTTTTT

j_call: TRBJ1-1
clone_size: NA
cdr3_length: 14
d_call: TRBD1
v_call: TRBV20-1
cdr3_aa: CSAITGGADTEAFF
cdr3_nt: TGCAGTGCAATAACAGGGGGGGCCGACACTGAAGCTTTCTTT

j_call: TRBJ2-5
clone_size: NA
cdr3_length: 11
d_call: NA
v_call: TRBV29-1
cdr3_aa: CGATPSQTQYF
cdr3_nt: TGCGGCGCTACTCCCAGCCAGACCCAGTACTTC

j_call: TRBJ2-3
clone_size: many
cdr3_length: 14
d_call: TRBD2
v_call: TRBV7-9
cdr3_aa: CASSAGLALDTQYF
cdr3_nt: TGTGCCAGCAGCGCAGGACTAGCTTTAGATACGCAGTATTTT

j_call: TRBJ1-1
clone_size: NA
cdr3_length: 11
d_call: NA
v_call: TRBV7-2
cdr3_aa: CASKQFTEAFF
cdr3_nt: TGTGCCAGCAAACAGTTCACTGAAGCTTTCTTT

j_call: TRBJ1-2
clone_size: few
cdr3_length: 14
d_call: TRBD1
v_call: TRBV4-2
cdr3_aa: CASSIMTGNYGYTF
cdr3_nt: TGTGCCAGCAGCATAATGACAGGGAACTATGGCTACACCTTC

j_call: TRBJ1-2
clone_size: few
cdr3_length: 15
d_call: NA
v_call: TRBV5-5
cdr3_aa: CASSFSHREAYGYTF
cdr3_nt: TGTGCCAGCAGCTTTTCACACAGGGAAGCCTATGGCTACACCTTC

j_call: TRBJ1-5
clone_size: once
cdr3_length: 18
d_call: TRBD1
v_call: TRBV4-1
cdr3_aa: CASSVRRTGLPPGQPQHF
cdr3_nt: TGCGCCAGCAGCGTGAGACGGACAGGGCTCCCGCCGGGGCAGCCCCAGCATTTT

j_call: TRBJ1-4
clone_size: few
cdr3_length: 12
d_call: NA
v_call: TRBV6-6
cdr3_aa: CASSYGGEKLFF
cdr3_nt: TGTGCCAGCAGTTACGGCGGGGAAAAACTGTTTTTT

j_call: TRBJ1-4
clone_size: NA
cdr3_length: 12
d_call: NA
v_call: TRBV15
cdr3_aa: CATSRQERKLFF
cdr3_nt: TGTGCCACCAGCAGACAGGAAAGAAAACTGTTTTTT

j_call: TRBJ2-1
clone_size: few
cdr3_length: 14
d_call: NA
v_call: TRBV9
cdr3_aa: CASSVDSRGDEQFF
cdr3_nt: TGTGCCAGCAGCGTAGATTCTAGGGGCGATGAGCAGTTCTTC

j_call: TRBJ2-3
clone_size: few
cdr3_length: 18
d_call: TRBD2
v_call: TRBV20-1
cdr3_aa: CSARDARLRSGGTDTQYF
cdr3_nt: TGCAGTGCTAGAGACGCTCGTCTTCGTAGCGGGGGGACAGATACGCAGTATTTT

j_call: TRBJ1-2
clone_size: NA
cdr3_length: 13
d_call: NA
v_call: TRBV7-3
cdr3_aa: CASSPRRDYGYTF
cdr3_nt: TGTGCCAGCAGCCCCAGGCGGGACTATGGCTACACCTTC

j_call: TRBJ2-3
clone_size: few
cdr3_length: 12
d_call: NA
v_call: TRBV14
cdr3_aa: CASSQIPDTQYF
cdr3_nt: TGTGCCAGCAGCCAAATACCAGATACGCAGTATTTT

j_call: TRBJ2-3
clone_size: few
cdr3_length: 15
d_call: TRBD2
v_call: TRBV6-5
cdr3_aa: CASSYSGGAADTQYF
cdr3_nt: TGTGCCAGCAGTTATAGCGGGGGGGCCGCAGATACGCAGTATTTT

j_call: TRBJ2-3
clone_size: NA
cdr3_length: 15
d_call: NA
v_call: TRBV27
cdr3_aa: CASSPLGGREWKQYF
cdr3_nt: TGTGCCAGCAGTCCCCTTGGGGGGCGCGAGTGGAAGCAGTATTTT

j_call: TRBJ2-1
clone_size: many
cdr3_length: 14
d_call: NA
v_call: TRBV5-1
cdr3_aa: CASSLGLAYNEQFF
cdr3_nt: TGCGCCAGCAGCTTGGGACTAGCCTACAATGAGCAGTTCTTC

j_call: TRBJ1-2
clone_size: few
cdr3_length: 15
d_call: NA
v_call: TRBV6-6
cdr3_aa: CASSTGGRLWYGYTF
cdr3_nt: TGTGCCAGCAGTACTGGGGGACGCCTTTGGTATGGCTACACCTTC

j_call: TRBJ2-2
clone_size: NA
cdr3_length: 12
d_call: NA
v_call: TRBV20-1
cdr3_aa: CSVPGRTGELFF
cdr3_nt: TGCAGTGTTCCGGGGCGCACCGGGGAGCTGTTTTTT

j_call: TRBJ2-6
clone_size: many
cdr3_length: 16
d_call: NA
v_call: TRBV5-5
cdr3_aa: CASSLEVLAGANVLTF
cdr3_nt: TGTGCCAGCAGCTTGGAGGTCCTCGCTGGGGCCAACGTCCTGACTTTC

j_call: TRBJ1-2
clone_size: few
cdr3_length: 14
d_call: NA
v_call: TRBV5-4
cdr3_aa: CASSRSAGTYGYTF
cdr3_nt: TGTGCCAGCAGCCGCTCGGCCGGGACCTATGGCTACACCTTC

j_call: TRBJ2-7
clone_size: NA
cdr3_length: 12
d_call: TRBD1
v_call: TRBV24-1
cdr3_aa: CATRTGGYEQYF
cdr3_nt: TGTGCCACCCGGACAGGGGGCTACGAGCAGTACTTC

j_call: TRBJ1-2
clone_size: many
cdr3_length: 14
d_call: NA
v_call: TRBV20-1
cdr3_aa: CSARDQKGNYGYTF
cdr3_nt: TGCAGTGCTAGAGATCAGAAGGGTAACTATGGCTACACCTTC

j_call: TRBJ2-2
clone_size: few
cdr3_length: 14
d_call: NA
v_call: TRBV7-7
cdr3_aa: CASSFHGETGELFF
cdr3_nt: TGTGCTAGCAGCTTTCATGGGGAAACCGGGGAGCTGTTTTTT

j_call: TRBJ2-1
clone_size: NA
cdr3_length: 16
d_call: NA
v_call: TRBV7-2
cdr3_aa: CASSLAPTSSYNEQFF
cdr3_nt: TGTGCCAGCAGCTTAGCCCCTACCAGCTCCTACAATGAGCAGTTCTTC

j_call: TRBJ1-5
clone_size: few
cdr3_length: 16
d_call: TRBD1
v_call: TRBV7-2
cdr3_aa: CASSLAGTGGGQPQHF
cdr3_nt: TGTGCCAGCAGCTTAGCCGGGACAGGGGGCGGGCAGCCCCAGCATTTT

j_call: TRBJ1-1
clone_size: NA
cdr3_length: 14
d_call: NA
v_call: TRBV10-1
cdr3_aa: CASTSWSENTEAFF
cdr3_nt: TGCGCCAGCACCTCGTGGTCCGAAAACACTGAAGCTTTCTTT

j_call: TRBJ2-7
clone_size: NA
cdr3_length: 13
d_call: NA
v_call: TRBV5-1
cdr3_aa: CASSSRSSYEQYF
cdr3_nt: TGCGCCAGCAGCTCGCGTAGCTCCTACGAGCAGTACTTC

j_call: TRBJ1-4
clone_size: few
cdr3_length: 14
d_call: NA
v_call: TRBV6-1
cdr3_aa: CASSILGRGEKLFF
cdr3_nt: TGTGCCAGCAGTATCCTGGGGCGCGGAGAAAAACTGTTTTTT

j_call: TRBJ2-1
clone_size: many
cdr3_length: 15
d_call: NA
v_call: TRBV21-1
cdr3_aa: CASSNGTEGVQGQFF
cdr3_nt: TGTGCCAGCAGCAATGGGACAGAAGGGGTCCAAGGGCAGTTCTTC

j_call: TRBJ1-2
clone_size: NA
cdr3_length: 15
d_call: NA
v_call: TRBV6-5
cdr3_aa: CASSYSSGAPRGYTF
cdr3_nt: TGTGCCAGCAGTTACTCCTCCGGGGCGCCGAGAGGCTACACCTTC

j_call: TRBJ2-1
clone_size: NA
cdr3_length: 13
d_call: NA
v_call: TRBV12-3/TRBV12-4
cdr3_aa: CASSLMQGNEQFF
cdr3_nt: TGTGCCAGCAGTTTAATGCAAGGAAATGAGCAGTTCTTC

j_call: TRBJ1-4
clone_size: few
cdr3_length: 13
d_call: NA
v_call: TRBV4-3
cdr3_aa: CASSQDLTQKLFF
cdr3_nt: TGCGCCAGCAGCCAAGATCTAACTCAAAAACTGTTTTTT

j_call: TRBJ2-5
clone_size: few
cdr3_length: 13
d_call: NA
v_call: TRBV5-1
cdr3_aa: CASSGISKETQYF
cdr3_nt: TGCGCCAGCAGCGGAATCAGTAAAGAGACCCAGTACTTC

j_call: TRBJ2-5
clone_size: many
cdr3_length: 14
d_call: NA
v_call: TRBV5-1
cdr3_aa: CASSVGSIQETQYF
cdr3_nt: TGCGCCAGCAGCGTGGGCTCTATACAAGAGACCCAGTACTTC

j_call: TRBJ2-3
clone_size: few
cdr3_length: 15
d_call: NA
v_call: TRBV5-1
cdr3_aa: CASSLSGEYTDTQYF
cdr3_nt: TGCGCCAGCAGCTTGTCAGGGGAGTACACAGATACGCAGTATTTT

j_call: TRBJ2-6
clone_size: many
cdr3_length: 18
d_call: TRBD2
v_call: TRBV7-3
cdr3_aa: CASSLQTSGGSGANVLTF
cdr3_nt: TGTGCCAGCAGCCTACAGACTAGCGGGGGCTCTGGGGCCAACGTCCTGACTTTC

j_call: TRBJ2-1
clone_size: few
cdr3_length: 17
d_call: TRBD2
v_call: TRBV4-3
cdr3_aa: CASSLRTSGGPFKEQFF
cdr3_nt: TGCGCCAGCAGCCTTCGGACTAGCGGGGGGCCTTTTAAGGAGCAGTTCTTC

j_call: TRBJ2-1
clone_size: NA
cdr3_length: 16
d_call: NA
v_call: TRBV27
cdr3_aa: CASSLVGLGRDNEQFF
cdr3_nt: TGTGCCAGCAGTTTAGTGGGGCTAGGGCGTGACAATGAGCAGTTCTTC

j_call: TRBJ2-3
clone_size: few
cdr3_length: 15
d_call: TRBD1
v_call: TRBV12-3/TRBV12-4
cdr3_aa: CASRPGQGGSDTQYF
cdr3_nt: TGTGCCAGCAGGCCGGGACAGGGGGGGTCAGATACGCAGTATTTT

j_call: TRBJ1-4
clone_size: NA
cdr3_length: 14
d_call: NA
v_call: TRBV20-1
cdr3_aa: CSARVTGAGEKLFF
cdr3_nt: TGCAGTGCTAGAGTGACCGGGGCGGGAGAAAAACTGTTTTTT

j_call: TRBJ1-2
clone_size: few
cdr3_length: 14
d_call: NA
v_call: TRBV20-1
cdr3_aa: CSARLFGGMDGYTF
cdr3_nt: TGCAGTGCTAGACTTTTTGGGGGAATGGATGGCTACACCTTC

j_call: TRBJ1-4
clone_size: few
cdr3_length: 16
d_call: NA
v_call: TRBV12-3/TRBV12-4
cdr3_aa: CASSFFGGATNEKLFF
cdr3_nt: TGTGCCAGCAGCTTTTTTGGTGGTGCAACTAATGAAAAACTGTTTTTT

j_call: TRBJ1-5
clone_size: few
cdr3_length: 15
d_call: NA
v_call: TRBV28
cdr3_aa: CASGFNGRDNQPQHF
cdr3_nt: TGTGCCAGCGGATTTAACGGCAGGGACAATCAGCCCCAGCATTTT